This T cell receptor beta chain comes out of a study of T cells in Graves' hyperthyroidism and ophthalmopathy. Amplified regions were TCR beta CDR3 sequences from RNA transcripts. First-round RT-PCR targeting the TCR CDR3 was performed with the HTBI primer set. Using its own MiXCR run on the multiplex PCR reads, TCRdb lists one record per CDR3 protein. The sample has 600,000 or so distinct CDR3 sequences, roughly 16% seen once. The germline V gene has CDR1 SEHNR and CDR2 FQNEAQ (reference sequence). V was shortened by 3 bases and J by 5 bases, with 12 bases between the two germline ends. This CDR3 is 14 amino acids long.

The V and J genes are TRBV7-9 and TRBJ2-3; unclear D gene. The sequenced material came from blood. The receptor comes from a woman between 25 and 40 years old with Graves' hyperthyroidism. As DNA, the CDR3 is TGTGCCAGCAGCTTGAGAGTTTCAGTAGATACGCAGTATTTT. This translates into CASSLRVSVDTQYF.